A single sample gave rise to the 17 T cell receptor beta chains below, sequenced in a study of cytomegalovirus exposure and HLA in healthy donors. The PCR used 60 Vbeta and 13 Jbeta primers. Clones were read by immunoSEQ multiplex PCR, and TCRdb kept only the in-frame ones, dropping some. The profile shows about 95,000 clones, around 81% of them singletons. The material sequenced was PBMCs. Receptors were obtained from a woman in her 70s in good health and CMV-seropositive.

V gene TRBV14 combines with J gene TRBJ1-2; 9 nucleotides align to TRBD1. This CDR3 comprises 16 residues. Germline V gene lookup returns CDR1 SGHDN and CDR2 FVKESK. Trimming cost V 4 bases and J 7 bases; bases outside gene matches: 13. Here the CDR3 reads CASSLITGGLFGGYTF. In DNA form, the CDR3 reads TGTGCCAGCAGCCTGATTACAGGGGGCCTCTTCGGTGGCTACACCTTC.

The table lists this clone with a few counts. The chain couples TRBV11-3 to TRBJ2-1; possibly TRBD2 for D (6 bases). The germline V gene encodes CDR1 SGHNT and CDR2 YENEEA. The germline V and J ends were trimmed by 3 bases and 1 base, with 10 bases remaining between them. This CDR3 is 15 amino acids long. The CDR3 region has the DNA TGTGCCAGCAGCTTTTCGGGGGAGTCCTACAATGAGCAGTTCTTC. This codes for CASSFSGESYNEQFF.

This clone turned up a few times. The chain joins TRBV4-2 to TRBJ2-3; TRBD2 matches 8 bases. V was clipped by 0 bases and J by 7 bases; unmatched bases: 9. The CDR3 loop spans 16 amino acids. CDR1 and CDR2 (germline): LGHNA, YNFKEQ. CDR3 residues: CASSQEESGSRYTQYF. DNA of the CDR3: TGTGCCAGCAGCCAAGAAGAAAGCGGGAGCAGGTATACGCAGTATTTT.

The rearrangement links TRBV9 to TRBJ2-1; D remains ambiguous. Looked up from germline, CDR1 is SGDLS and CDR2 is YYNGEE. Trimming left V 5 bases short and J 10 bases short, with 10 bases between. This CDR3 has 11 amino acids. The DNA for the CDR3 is TGTGCCAGCAGTCGAGGTGGGGAGCAGTTCTTC. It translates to CASSRGGEQFF.

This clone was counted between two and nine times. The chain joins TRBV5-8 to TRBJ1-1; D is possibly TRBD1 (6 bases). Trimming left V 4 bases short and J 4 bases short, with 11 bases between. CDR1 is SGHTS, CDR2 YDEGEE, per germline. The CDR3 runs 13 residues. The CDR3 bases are TGTGCCAGCAGCCACGGACAGCGCACTGAAGCTTTCTTT. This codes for CASSHGQRTEAFF. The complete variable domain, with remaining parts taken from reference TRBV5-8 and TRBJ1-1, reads EAGVTQSPTHLIKTRGQQATLRCSPISGHTSVYWYQQALGLGLQFLLWYDEGEERNRGNFPPRFSGRQFPNYSSELNVNALELEDSALYLCASSHGQRTEAFFGQGTRLTVV.

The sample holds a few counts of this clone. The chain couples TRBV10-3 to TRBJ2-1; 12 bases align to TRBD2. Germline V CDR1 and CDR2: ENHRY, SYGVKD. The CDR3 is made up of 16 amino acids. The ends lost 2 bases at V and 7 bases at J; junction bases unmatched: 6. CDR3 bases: TGTGCCATCAGTGAGGAACTACTAGCGGGAGGAAATGAGCAGTTCTTC. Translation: CAISEELLAGGNEQFF.

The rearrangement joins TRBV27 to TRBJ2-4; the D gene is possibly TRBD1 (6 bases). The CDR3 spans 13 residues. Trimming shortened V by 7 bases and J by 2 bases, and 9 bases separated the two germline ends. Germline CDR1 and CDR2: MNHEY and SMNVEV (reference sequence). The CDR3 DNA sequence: TGTGCCAGCACGGGACAATCCAAAAACATTCAGTACTTC. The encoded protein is CASTGQSKNIQYF.

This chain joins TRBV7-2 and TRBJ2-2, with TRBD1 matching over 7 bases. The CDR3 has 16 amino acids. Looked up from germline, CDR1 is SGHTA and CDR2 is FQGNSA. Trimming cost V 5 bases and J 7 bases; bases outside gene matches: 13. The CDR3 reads CASSPHGLGGGGELFF. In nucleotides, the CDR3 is TGTGCCAGCAGCCCCCATGGTCTAGGGGGCGGCGGGGAGCTGTTTTTT.

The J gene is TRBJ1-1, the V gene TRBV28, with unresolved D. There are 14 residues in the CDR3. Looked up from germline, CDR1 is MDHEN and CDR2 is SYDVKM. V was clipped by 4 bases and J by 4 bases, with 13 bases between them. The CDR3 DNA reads TGTGCCAGCAGTTGGAGACCGGTGGGCACTGAAGCTTTCTTT. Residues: CASSWRPVGTEAFF.

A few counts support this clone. The CDR3 spells CASTEKGAYEQYF. The CDR3 nucleotides are TGTGCCAGCACGGAAAAGGGGGCCTACGAGCAGTACTTC. The rearrangement joins TRBV6-6 to TRBJ2-7, with D tentatively TRBD1 (6 bases). The CDR3 contains 13 residues. Germline CDR1 reads MNHNY; CDR2 reads SVGAGI (reference sequence). Trimming shortened V by 7 bases and J by 2 bases, and 12 bases separated the two germline ends.

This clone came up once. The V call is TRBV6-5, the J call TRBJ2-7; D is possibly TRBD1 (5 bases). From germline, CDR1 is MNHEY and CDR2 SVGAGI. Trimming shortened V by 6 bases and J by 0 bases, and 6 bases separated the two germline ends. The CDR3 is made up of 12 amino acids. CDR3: CASRTGSYEQYF. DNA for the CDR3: TGTGCCAGCAGAACAGGCTCCTACGAGCAGTACTTC.

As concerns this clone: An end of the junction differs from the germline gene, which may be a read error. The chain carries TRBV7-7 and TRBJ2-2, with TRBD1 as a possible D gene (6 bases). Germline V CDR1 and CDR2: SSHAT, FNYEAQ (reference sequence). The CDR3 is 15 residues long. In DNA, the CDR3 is TGTGCTAGCAGTCCCGCGGACAGTAACACCGGGGAGCTGTTTTTT. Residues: CASSPADSNTGELFF.

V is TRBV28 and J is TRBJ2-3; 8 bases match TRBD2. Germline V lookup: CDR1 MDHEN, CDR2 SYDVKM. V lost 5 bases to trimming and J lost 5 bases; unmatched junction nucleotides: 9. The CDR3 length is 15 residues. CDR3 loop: CASSPMLGGVDTQYF. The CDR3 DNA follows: TGTGCCAGCAGTCCAATGCTCGGGGGGGTAGATACGCAGTATTTT.

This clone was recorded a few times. The CDR3: CASKVGGTDTQYF. The CDR3 DNA follows: TGTGCCAGCAAGGTGGGGGGGACAGATACGCAGTATTTT. The chain employs TRBV7-2 and TRBJ2-3, with TRBD2 identical over 7 bases. Losses at the gene ends were 7 bases for V and 3 bases for J; bases not matched to a gene: 4. CDR3 size: 13 residues. Germline V gives CDR1 SGHTA, CDR2 FQGNSA.

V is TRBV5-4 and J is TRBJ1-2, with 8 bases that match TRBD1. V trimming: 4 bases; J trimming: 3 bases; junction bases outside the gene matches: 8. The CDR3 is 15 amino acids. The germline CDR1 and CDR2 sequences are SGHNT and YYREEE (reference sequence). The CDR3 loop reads CASSPKDREYYGYTF. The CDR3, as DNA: TGTGCCAGCAGCCCCAAGGACAGGGAATACTATGGCTACACCTTC.

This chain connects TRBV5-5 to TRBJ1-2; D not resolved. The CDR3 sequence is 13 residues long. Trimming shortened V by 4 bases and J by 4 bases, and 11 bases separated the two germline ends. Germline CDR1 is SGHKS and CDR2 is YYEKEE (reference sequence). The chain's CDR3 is CASSATGSYGYTF. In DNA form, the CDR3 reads TGTGCCAGCAGCGCAACCGGGAGCTATGGCTACACCTTC.

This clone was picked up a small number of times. CDR3 in amino acids: CASSRGQTGAEAFF. DNA of the CDR3: TGCGCCAGCAGCAGGGGACAGACAGGCGCTGAAGCTTTCTTT. The chain links TRBV10-1 to TRBJ1-1; 7 bases match TRBD1. CDR3 size: 14 residues. Trimming removed 6 bases from V and 6 bases from J; junction bases left unmatched: 10. CDR1 and CDR2 (germline): WNHNN, SYGVQD (reference sequence).